The rows below give T cell receptor beta chains drawn from one sample of a study of CD8+CD57+ T cells in acquired aplastic anemia. Using its own MiXCR run on the reads, TCRdb lists one record per CDR3 protein. Of about 190,000 distinct CDR3 sequences in the sample, nearly 50% are singletons; the top ten hold approximately 9.4%. Sequencing input: sorted CD4+, CD8+, or CD8+CD57+ T cells (not recorded which) from PBMCs. These receptors all come from a human donor with aplastic anemia. The CDR3 runs from the conserved cysteine through the conserved F or W. D genes are given only for firm matches. Expanded clones are given a class, and other clones once, few, many or no size at all.

>once|TRBD1|TRBJ1-6|TRBV10-1
CASSDRGASWNSPLHF
TGCGCCAGCAGCGACAGGGGGGCATCTTGGAATTCACCCCTCCACTTT
>few|NA|TRBJ2-5|TRBV2
CASTPFSRTQYF
TGTGCCAGCACTCCCTTCAGTAGGACCCAGTACTTC
>NA|NA|TRBJ1-1|TRBV20-1
CSARLRVGTEAFF
TGCAGTGCTAGATTACGGGTGGGCACTGAAGCTTTCTTT
>NA|TRBD2|TRBJ2-5|TRBV7-7
CASSPTGGASETQYF
TGTGCCAGCAGCCCCACCGGGGGGGCCTCAGAGACCCAGTACTTC
>NA|NA|TRBJ1-1|TRBV2
CASKTGILNTEAFF
TGTGCCAGCAAAACAGGGATCCTGAACACTGAAGCTTTCTTT
>NA|NA|TRBJ2-3|TRBV25-1
CASHPTPVGDTQYF
TGTGCCAGCCATCCGACACCGGTCGGAGATACGCAGTATTTT
>NA|NA|TRBJ1-6|TRBV10-3
CAISEPPRETGSPLHF
TGCGCCATCAGTGAGCCCCCGAGGGAAACGGGGTCACCGCTCCACTTT
>many|TRBD1|TRBJ2-1|TRBV20-1
CSARAGGRGFSYNEQFF
TGCAGTGCTAGAGCAGGCGGCAGGGGGTTCTCCTACAATGAGCAGTTCTTC
>NA|TRBD1|TRBJ1-4|TRBV10-3
CAISEDRSNEKLSF
TGTGCCATCAGCGAGGACAGGTCTAATGAAAAACTGTCTTTT
>NA|NA|TRBJ1-6|TRBV2
CASSVSTGVGSPLHF
TGTGCCAGCAGTGTGAGTACGGGAGTGGGTTCACCCCTCCACTTT
>few|TRBD2|TRBJ2-1|TRBV20-1
CSAIAGGHNEQFF
TGCAGTGCTATAGCGGGGGGGCACAATGAGCAGTTCTTC
>many|NA|TRBJ2-7|TRBV20-1
CSVQRGSYEQYF
TGCAGTGTCCAAAGGGGTTCCTACGAGCAGTACTTC
>NA|NA|TRBJ2-7|TRBV9
CASSQPELYEQYF
TGTGCCAGCAGCCAACCGGAGTTGTACGAGCAGTACTTC
>few|TRBD2|TRBJ2-1|TRBV12-3/TRBV12-4
CASSFLVSGSVNEQFF
TGTGCCAGCAGTTTTTTGGTTAGCGGGAGCGTCAATGAGCAGTTCTTC
>many|TRBD2|TRBJ2-1|TRBV11-2
CASSPKGSAGPYNEQFF
TGTGCCAGCAGCCCAAAGGGTTCAGCGGGGCCCTACAATGAGCAGTTCTTC
>few|NA|TRBJ2-2|TRBV10-2
CASSDIRDTSTGELFF
TGCGCCAGCAGTGATATACGGGACACCAGCACCGGGGAGCTGTTTTTT
>many|TRBD2|TRBJ2-7|TRBV20-1
CSAGAGGGFSYEQYF
TGCAGTGCTGGAGCAGGCGGGGGGTTCTCCTACGAGCAGTACTTC
>many|NA|TRBJ2-1|TRBV7-9
CASSRTENEQFF
TGTGCCAGCAGCCGGACAGAAAATGAGCAGTTCTTC
>many|NA|TRBJ2-1|TRBV20-1
CSAPSVGYNEQFF
TGCAGTGCTCCCAGCGTGGGATACAATGAGCAGTTCTTC
>NA|NA|TRBJ2-1|TRBV7-9
CASSTGLYNEQFF
TGTGCCAGCAGCACGGGACTGTACAATGAGCAGTTCTTC
>few|NA|TRBJ2-5|TRBV3-1
CASSLPDRARAQYF
TGTGCCAGCAGCCTTCCGGACCGCGCCAGGGCCCAGTACTTC
>NA|NA|TRBJ2-5|TRBV7-9
CASSLRDAPSQETQYF
TGTGCCAGCAGCTTACGGGACGCCCCGTCTCAAGAGACCCAGTACTTC
>NA|NA|TRBJ1-3|TRBV3-1
CASRQEGLRNTIYF
TGTGCCAGCAGACAAGAAGGGCTTCGAAACACCATATATTTT
>once|NA|TRBJ2-7|TRBV7-9
CASSFSRSEQYF
TGTGCCAGCAGCTTCTCAAGAAGCGAGCAGTACTTC
>NA|NA|TRBJ1-1|TRBV20-1
CSARGGIYGESFF
TGCAGTGCTAGGGGGGGAATTTATGGGGAATCTTTCTTT
>NA|NA|TRBJ2-7|TRBV10-3
CAISESYKRYF
TGTGCCATCAGTGAGTCCTACAAGCGGTACTTC
>NA|TRBD2|TRBJ2-7|TRBV9
CASSVAGTSDPYEQYF
TGTGCCAGCAGCGTAGCCGGGACTAGCGACCCCTACGAGCAGTACTTC
>NA|TRBD1|TRBJ1-2|TRBV10-3
CAISESDRGDFGYTF
TGTGCCATCAGTGAATCGGACAGGGGAGATTTTGGCTACACCTTC
>once|NA|TRBJ1-2|TRBV10-3
CAIFIPHRAGYTF
TGTGCCATCTTCATCCCGCACAGGGCCGGCTACACCTTC
>NA|TRBD2|TRBJ2-7|TRBV5-1
CASSFLAGRGREQYF
TGCGCCAGCAGCTTCCTAGCGGGAAGGGGGCGCGAGCAGTACTTC
>once|TRBD1|TRBJ2-2|TRBV19
CASKRPGGNTGELFF
TGTGCCAGTAAAAGGCCAGGGGGGAACACCGGGGAGCTGTTTTTT
>NA|NA|TRBJ1-2|TRBV24-1
CATSGLGGYTF
TGTGCCACCAGTGGACTTGGCGGCTACACCTTC
>few|NA|TRBJ1-5|TRBV2
CASSDRTINQPQHF
TGTGCCAGCAGTGACAGGACGATCAATCAGCCCCAGCATTTT
>NA|TRBD2|TRBJ2-7|TRBV20-1
CSAHRLAGTNEQYF
TGCAGTGCCCATCGACTAGCGGGAACCAACGAGCAGTACTTC
>few|TRBD1|TRBJ2-5|TRBV29-1
CSVEGGRGETQYF
TGCAGCGTTGAAGGGGGCAGGGGGGAGACCCAGTACTTC
>few|TRBD2|TRBJ2-1|TRBV24-1
CATQSGDGGFVLFF
TGTGCCACCCAGAGCGGGGACGGGGGGTTTGTGTTGTTCTTC
>many|TRBD1|TRBJ2-7|TRBV19
CASSEGQEDYEQYF
TGTGCCAGTAGTGAGGGACAGGAGGACTACGAGCAGTACTTC
>many|TRBD2|TRBJ2-2|TRBV5-1
CASSLWGGTSRAGELFF
TGCGCCAGCAGCTTGTGGGGTGGGACTAGCCGTGCCGGGGAGCTGTTTTTT
>many|TRBD2|TRBJ2-3|TRBV20-1
CSASPGLAGSTDTQYF
TGCAGTGCCTCCCCGGGGTTAGCGGGCAGCACAGATACGCAGTATTTT
>NA|NA|TRBJ1-1|TRBV25-1
CASKGGEAFF
TGTGCCAGCAAGGGGGGTGAAGCTTTCTTT
>few|TRBD2|TRBJ2-1|TRBV25-1
CASSEIAAGGSDEQFF
TGTGCCAGCAGTGAAATTGCAGCGGGAGGAAGCGATGAGCAGTTCTTC
>many|TRBD2|TRBJ2-7|TRBV9
CASSRSGTSIHEQYF
TGTGCCAGCAGCCGTTCCGGGACTAGCATCCACGAGCAGTACTTC
>many|NA|TRBJ1-5|TRBV24-1
CATSDSRGTSNQPQHF
TGTGCCACCAGTGATTCGCGAGGTACGAGCAATCAGCCCCAGCATTTT
>few|NA|TRBJ1-2|TRBV20-1
CSARGGPYGYTF
TGCAGTGCTAGGGGGGGGCCCTATGGCTACACCTTC
>NA|NA|TRBJ2-7|TRBV2
CASKRTDQTYEQYF
TGTGCCAGCAAGAGGACAGATCAGACCTACGAGCAGTACTTC
>once|TRBD2|TRBJ2-3|TRBV29-1
CSVEEDGGAAAQYF
TGCAGCGTTGAAGAGGACGGGGGGGCCGCGGCGCAGTATTTT
>NA|TRBD2|TRBJ2-1|TRBV7-6
CASSNGRANEQFF
TGTGCCAGCAGCAACGGGAGGGCCAATGAGCAGTTCTTC
>NA|NA|TRBJ2-5|TRBV7-8
CASNYRAGETQYF
TGTGCCAGCAATTACAGGGCGGGGGAGACCCAGTACTTC
>NA|NA|TRBJ2-2|TRBV20-1
CSASRESGELFF
TGCAGTGCCAGCAGGGAGTCCGGGGAGCTGTTTTTT
>NA|NA|TRBJ2-7|TRBV14
CASSQVQVSWEQYF
TGTGCCAGCAGCCAAGTACAGGTCTCGTGGGAGCAGTACTTC
>NA|NA|TRBJ2-3|TRBV7-3
CASSPRLPDTQYF
TGTGCCAGCAGCCCACGCCTCCCAGATACGCAGTATTTT
>NA|NA|TRBJ2-7|TRBV5-1
CASSLGPNEQYF
TGCGCCAGCAGCTTGGGCCCGAACGAGCAGTACTTC
>NA|TRBD1|TRBJ1-4|TRBV7-8
CASSPLTGSPTNEKLFF
TGTGCCAGCAGCCCACTGACAGGGAGCCCAACTAATGAAAAACTGTTTTTT
>NA|TRBD1|TRBJ1-2|TRBV27
CASRSQGSWGYTF
TGTGCCAGCAGGTCACAGGGGTCATGGGGCTACACCTTC
>once|NA|TRBJ2-3|TRBV7-9
CASSLALNF
TGTGCCAGCAGCTTAGCTCTGAATTTT
>NA|NA|TRBJ1-2|TRBV12-3/TRBV12-4
CASSFQGYYGYTF
TGTGCCAGCAGTTTTCAGGGATACTATGGCTACACCTTC
>NA|NA|TRBJ2-7|TRBV9
CASSVSPFSYEQYF
TGTGCCAGCAGCGTAAGCCCATTCTCCTACGAGCAGTACTTC